This T cell receptor beta chain came from a study of human T cells and chemical hapten exposure. For the library, individual cDNA molecules each received unique molecular identifiers. TCRdb reanalysed the RACE reads using MiXCR and keeps one entry per CDR3 protein. The sample lists around 350,000 distinct CDR3 sequences; about 5.4% were seen once. Germline-derived CDR1 and CDR2 are MGHRA and YSYEKL. V lost 0 bases and J lost 7, with 27 bases in between. The length of the CDR3 is 19 residues. With respect to this clonotype: Its target is unknown.

The study, taken as a whole, reports: Expanded TCRs were compared with controls, and the expanded TCRs formed significantly more large CDR3 similarity clusters.

Noted time point: pre-sensitization, week 0. Treatment indicated: therapeutic diphenylcyclopropenone sensitization with weekly scalp DPC. Blood, whole and unfractionated, served as the source for total RNA extraction. The J gene is TRBJ1-2, the V gene TRBV4-1; TRBD1 might be the D (5 bases). The sequence was obtained from a young woman with alopecia areata. Some clones in this sample may be carry-over from other donors' samples. The source was whole blood, collected in connection with sensitization to the hapten diphenylcyclopropenone (DPC). The CDR3 nucleotides read TGCGCCAGCAGCCAAGATTCAGACGGGCCCCGGGGACGTCCTGGTGGCTACACCTTC. Its translation: CASSQDSDGPRGRPGGYTF.